The clone carrying this T cell receptor (beta chain) was counted many times. This sample was included in a study of T cells in Graves' hyperthyroidism and ophthalmopathy. The CDR3 consists of 14 residues. V was clipped by 5 bases and J by 5 bases; unmatched bases: 6. CDR1 and CDR2 from the germline V gene are SGHTA and FQGNSA. Amplified TCR beta CDR3 regions came from RNA transcripts. Initially, a first-round RT-PCR of the TCR CDR3 employed the HTBI primer set. MiXCR was run by TCRdb on the multiplex PCR reads, yielding one entry per CDR3 protein. Of some 460,000 distinct CDR3 sequences in the sample, 15% to 19% were seen once.

This clonotype was obtained from a woman under 30 with Graves' hyperthyroidism. The rearrangement links TRBV7-2 to TRBJ2-3; 8 bases match TRBD2. Sequencing was done on a sample of blood. The CDR3 protein is CASSPGGAGDTQYF. The CDR3 region has the DNA TGTGCCAGCAGCCCGGGGGGGGCTGGAGATACGCAGTATTTT. Using reference TRBV7-2 and TRBJ2-3 for the parts outside the CDR3, the full variable domain is GAGVSQSPSNKVTEKGKDVELRCDPISGHTALYWYRQSLGQGLEFLIYFQGNSAPDKSGLPSDRFSAERTGGSVSTLTIQRTQQEDSAVYLCASSPGGAGDTQYFGPGTRLTVL.